The 7 T cell receptor beta chains presented below share a single source sample, sequenced in a study of chemoradiotherapy in HPV16-positive cancers. Sequencing used immunoSEQ multiplex PCR; TCRdb keeps in-frame clones, though not all of them. The data contain roughly 25,000 clones, roughly 94% of them seen just once; the ten biggest clones take up 2.5% to 3.5%. Sampling was carried out from a patient who underwent chemoradiotherapy. The source is a human donor with HPV-associated anogenital cancer.

J is TRBJ2-7 and V is TRBV7-9, with 9 bases matching TRBD2. Looked up from germline, CDR1 is SEHNR and CDR2 is FQNEAQ (reference sequence). The trim removed 1 base at V and 4 bases at J, leaving 14 bases unmatched. The CDR3 has 18 amino acids. The DNA for the CDR3 is TGTGCCAGCAGCTTAGAGGGCGGGAGGGCCGAGAGGGTGTACGAGCAGTACTTC. Translated, it gives CASSLEGGRAERVYEQYF.

This clone has only one observation. The chain joins TRBV14 to TRBJ2-3; D gene unclear. Trimming stripped 0 bases from V and 5 bases from J, with 6 bases between. Germline CDR1 and CDR2: SGHDN and FVKESK. This CDR3 is 13 amino acids long. CDR3 coding DNA: TGTGCCAGCAGCCAAGACTTAGAAGATACGCAGTATTTT. As protein: CASSQDLEDTQYF.

The gene calls are TRBV27 and TRBJ1-6; 8 bases agree with TRBD1. V lost 0 bases to trimming and J lost 14 bases; unmatched junction nucleotides: 15. Germline V CDR1 and CDR2: MNHEY, SMNVEV (reference sequence). The CDR3 extends over 17 amino acids. The CDR3 bases are TGTGCCAGCAGTTTATCGGGGGGAGGGGACAGGCGAGGGGCCCTCCACTTT. It yields the protein CASSLSGGGDRRGALHF.

The chain carries TRBV28 and TRBJ1-2; D call uncertain. Germline-derived CDR1 and CDR2 are MDHEN and SYDVKM. The CDR3 length is 12 residues. The V end was cut by 2 bases, the J end by 4 bases, with 5 bases between. For the CDR3, the DNA is TGTGCCAGCAGTTTAGGAAGCTATGGCTACACCTTC. This translates into CASSLGSYGYTF.

This rearrangement joins TRBV28 to TRBJ1-2; D unclear. The V gene lost 3 bases and the J gene lost 8 bases, with 13 bases spanning the gap. The CDR3 consists of 13 residues. The germline gives CDR1 MDHEN, CDR2 SYDVKM. CDR3 in amino acids: CASSLSRLGGYTF. The CDR3 region has the DNA TGTGCCAGCAGTTTGAGCAGGCTGGGAGGCTACACCTTC.

The chain uses TRBV5-1 and TRBJ2-2; unclear D gene. Looked up from germline, CDR1 is SGHRS and CDR2 is YFSETQ. Between the trimmed V and J ends, which lost 6 bases and 0 bases, there was a span of 12 bases. The CDR3 extends over 15 amino acids. The CDR3 reads CASTSDSPNTGELFF. CDR3 DNA sequence: TGCGCCAGCACCTCCGATTCCCCGAACACCGGGGAGCTGTTTTTT.

V usage is TRBV27 and J usage is TRBJ1-2; TRBD1 matches at 9 bases. Trimming cost V 6 bases and J 8 bases; bases outside gene matches: 7. Germline values: CDR1 MNHEY, CDR2 SMNVEV (reference sequence). The CDR3 totals 13 residues. The CDR3 region is CASRTGQGRGYTF. CDR3 in DNA: TGTGCCAGCAGAACGGGACAGGGTCGAGGCTACACCTTC.